This T cell receptor beta chain is drawn from a study of T cells in Graves' hyperthyroidism and ophthalmopathy (dated by TCRdb to 2018 to 2020). Background on the whole study: Peripheral blood samples were taken at the time of initial diagnosis, prior to any treatment. A discovery cohort of about 95 patients, approximately 45 with Graves' ophthalmopathy and approximately 57 with stable Graves' hyperthyroidism, was used to find distinguishing TCR V-J signatures. Prospective prediction of ophthalmopathy was tested in an independent validation cohort of 18 to 20 hyperthyroidism patients and some 17 patients who later progressed to ophthalmopathy. The 100 or so discovery patients were randomly divided into training and test sets at a 7:3 ratio. In several Graves' hyperthyroidism patients, the study also compared T-cell repertoires from thyroid tissue with T-cell repertoires from blood. Following sampling, methimazole starting at 30 mg daily was given to hyperthyroidism patients, and high-dose intravenous methylprednisolone was given to ophthalmopathy patients. The paper describes TCR Vbeta CDR3 sequencing of 135 peripheral blood samples, made up of 43 ophthalmopathy patients, 70 to 75 hyperthyroidism patients and 17 progressor patients.

Taken from cysteine to phenylalanine, the CDR3 has 14 residues. Solely the CDR3 DNA is kept, with 42 bases framed from the first base. From the germline V gene, CDR1 is MNHNS and CDR2 is SASEGT. Here V drops 6 bases and J drops 6 bases, and the junction holds 7 bases not matched to any gene. In this sample, this clonotype turned up a few times. Its antigen specificity is not known. No per-base quality is available; no much larger clone lies one base away. Ophthalmopathy patients had moderately to severely active disease, with a Clinical Activity Score of 3 or more, a NOSPECS grade of 4 or more, and a disease duration of less than 3 months. Exclusion was applied to patients with uncontrolled infections, other autoimmune diseases, pregnancy or lactation. Diagnoses were established on the basis of clinical symptoms, serum thyroxine and TRAb, thyroid ultrasound, and orbital computed tomography. PBMCs were separated from approximately 10 ml of fresh peripheral blood using Ficoll-Paque density gradient centrifugation. Total RNA was extracted using Trizol reagent, and RNA quality was assessed on an Agilent 2100 Bioanalyzer.

What the research found in general, with its limitations: Most expanded thyroid clonotypes (frequency above 0.001) were also found in blood, which suggests that blood repertoires may mirror thyroid immune responses. In validation, the model predicted progression to ophthalmopathy with around 71% sensitivity and 72.22% specificity, a median of approximately 6.7 months before onset. In cross-validation, a model built on a 13 V-J signature told ophthalmopathy apart from stable hyperthyroidism with less than 90% sensitivity and approximately 81% specificity, and in testing the same model reached 80%/75%. Sample size was not statistically predetermined, and blinding of investigators to group allocation was not performed.

Amplification of TCR beta CDR3 regions was carried out from RNA transcripts. The TCR CDR3 was subjected to a first round of RT-PCR using the HTBI primer set and the Qiagen OneStep RT-PCR kit. A second multiplex PCR round built the libraries, followed by size selection and purification. The libraries were sequenced on an Illumina HiSeq2000 using paired-end 100 bp reads. The original pipeline was this. SOAPnuke was used to process the raw data, removing reads that contained adapters or uncalled bases, had a mean Phred below 15, or lacked an exact match to the constant primer or identifier. High-quality paired reads were merged using COPE v1.2.5, and each unique nucleotide sequence was defined as a clonotype. MiTCR v1.1 was used to align clonotypes to the IMGT TRBV, TRBD and TRBJ reference segments. Only V-J combinations with frequency above 0.0001, covering 99.2% of repertoires, were analysed. A TCS score was defined as the ratio of F50 (clonal expansion) to E x V (chaos), with BLOSUM62-based TCRdist applied between CDR3 peptides within each V-J. Welch's t-statistics and random forest reduced roughly 530 V-J features to roughly 13, which were used in a naive Bayes classifier (R e1071). In-frame beta chains were kept once TCRdb had trimmed the public reads at Q25 with fastp and called clones with MiXCR. Every CDR3 protein is listed once, alongside the most common genes and DNA of its rows. In this record, the V and J calls reflect TCRdb's handling and not the investigators' own analysis. For this sample the table gives approximately 530,000 distinct CDR3 sequences, of which less than 20% were detected only once. The ten top clones hold 45% to 50% of the sample.

The chain is made from TRBV6-1 and TRBJ2-1; 8 nucleotides in the junction match TRBD2. This clonotype was obtained from a man aged 35 to 55 with Graves' ophthalmopathy. Sequencing used blood. The CDR3 sequence is CASRGSGGGNEQFF. The DNA is TGTGCCAGCAGGGGCTCGGGAGGGGGCAATGAGCAGTTCTTC.